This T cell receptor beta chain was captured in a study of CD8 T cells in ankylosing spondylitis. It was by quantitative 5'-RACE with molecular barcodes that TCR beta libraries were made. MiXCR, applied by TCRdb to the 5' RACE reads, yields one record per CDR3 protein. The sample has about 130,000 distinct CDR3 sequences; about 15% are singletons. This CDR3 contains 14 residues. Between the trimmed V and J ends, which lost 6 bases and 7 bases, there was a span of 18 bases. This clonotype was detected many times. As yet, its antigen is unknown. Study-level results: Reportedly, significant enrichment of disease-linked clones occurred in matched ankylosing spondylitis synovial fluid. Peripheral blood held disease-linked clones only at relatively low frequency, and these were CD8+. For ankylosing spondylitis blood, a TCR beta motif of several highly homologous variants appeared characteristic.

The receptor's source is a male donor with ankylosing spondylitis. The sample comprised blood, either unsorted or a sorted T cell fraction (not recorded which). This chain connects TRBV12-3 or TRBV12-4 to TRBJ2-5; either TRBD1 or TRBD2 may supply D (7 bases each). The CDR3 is CASRPTGRGLTQYF. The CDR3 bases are TGTGCCAGCAGGCCGACAGGGAGGGGATTGACCCAGTACTTC.